A single sample is the source of the 26 T cell receptor beta chains below, sequenced in a study of blood T cell repertoires in COVID-19. Produced via immunoSEQ multiplex PCR; TCRdb's table is partial and in-frame only. Among approximately 74,000 clones, about 89% were seen once, and the ten largest hold roughly 1.9%. The sequencing input was peripheral blood. The receptors come from a woman aged 55-70 years with acute or convalescent COVID-19.

This clone was counted once. The chain recombines TRBV5-8 with TRBJ1-5; TRBD1 is a possible D gene (5 bases). The CDR3 length is 15 residues. V lost 4 bases and J 4 bases, leaving 15 bases between the germline ends. Per the germline V gene, CDR1 is SGHTS and CDR2 is YDEGEE. Written as DNA, the CDR3 is TGTGCCAGCAGCATAGGGGACTTCTCAAATCAGCCCCAGCATTTT. The encoded protein is CASSIGDFSNQPQHF.

This rearrangement joins TRBV6-5 to TRBJ2-7; TRBD1 agrees at 7 bases. V was pared by 6 bases and J by 4 bases, with 12 bases of the junction left unmatched. Germline V gene lookup returns CDR1 MNHEY and CDR2 SVGAGI. CDR3 length equals 15 residues. Written as DNA, the CDR3 is TGTGCCAGCAGCCGTCCCAGCGACAGGGTTTACGAGCAGTACTTC. Encoded protein: CASSRPSDRVYEQYF.

The chain recombines TRBV9 with TRBJ2-5, with D possibly being TRBD1 (5 bases). Trimming left V 1 base short and J 0 bases short, with 7 bases between. Germline V CDR1 and CDR2: SGDLS, YYNGEE. This CDR3 is built from 14 residues. Here the CDR3 reads CASSVSGYQETQYF. Written as DNA, the CDR3 is TGTGCCAGCAGCGTATCAGGGTACCAAGAGACCCAGTACTTC.

The chain carries TRBV7-9 and TRBJ2-1, with TRBD2 matching 10 bases. In germline, CDR1 is SEHNR, CDR2 FQNEAQ (reference sequence). The length of the CDR3 is 17 residues. Trimming removed 6 bases from V and 1 base from J; junction bases left unmatched: 9. The CDR3 loop reads CASSSPQRGGSYNEQFF. The CDR3 DNA reads TGTGCCAGCAGTTCACCCCAGCGGGGGGGATCCTACAATGAGCAGTTCTTC.

This clone was seen a handful of times. The chain couples TRBV5-1 to TRBJ2-7; D gene ambiguous. V was cut by 4 bases and J by 0 bases, with 14 bases left in between. This CDR3 has 15 residues. Germline loops: CDR1 SGHRS, CDR2 YFSETQ. CDR3 sequence: CASSVRARSSYEQYF. The CDR3 DNA sequence: TGCGCCAGCAGCGTGAGAGCTAGAAGCTCCTACGAGCAGTACTTC.

This clone was observed a single time. V and J are TRBV7-2 and TRBJ2-1; TRBD2 might be the D (5 bases). This CDR3 is built from 14 residues. Trimming removed 5 bases at V and 9 bases at J, with 17 bases between. Germline CDR1 SGHTA, CDR2 FQGNSA. CDR3 bases: TGTGCCAGCAGCCAGCGGCTAGCATTGAGTGAGCAGTTCTTC. It encodes CASSQRLALSEQFF. The complete variable domain, with remaining parts taken from reference TRBV7-2 and TRBJ2-1, reads GAGVSQSPSNKVTEKGKDVELRCDPISGHTALYWYRQSLGQGLEFLIYFQGNSAPDKSGLPSDRFSAERTGGSVSTLTIQRTQQEDSAVYLCASSQRLALSEQFFGPGTRLTVL.

The V and J genes are TRBV7-2 and TRBJ2-7; TRBD1 might be the D (6 bases). From germline, CDR1 is SGHTA and CDR2 FQGNSA. This CDR3 is 13 amino acids long. V was cut by 5 bases and J by 2 bases, with 10 bases left in between. The CDR3 is CASSKQGPYEQYF. DNA of the CDR3: TGTGCCAGCAGCAAACAGGGCCCCTACGAGCAGTACTTC.

The rearrangement uses TRBV18 and TRBJ1-2, with D possibly matching TRBD1 (5 bases). The germline V and J ends were trimmed by 5 bases and 4 bases, with 11 bases remaining between them. Per germline, CDR1 KGHSH and CDR2 LQKENI. The CDR3 length is 13 residues. CDR3 DNA: TGTGCCAGCTCATTAGGGGCATCCTATGGCTACACCTTC. This translates into CASSLGASYGYTF.

The V gene is TRBV9, the J gene TRBJ2-1; 8 nucleotides line up with TRBD1. Germline loops: CDR1 SGDLS, CDR2 YYNGEE. The CDR3 runs to 14 residues. The V and J ends lost 2 bases and 8 bases, in that order; junction bases with no gene match: 6. DNA for the CDR3: TGTGCCAGCAGCGTCCAGGGGGCAGGATATGAGCAGTTCTTC. Translating gives CASSVQGAGYEQFF. The full variable domain, in which reference TRBV9 and TRBJ2-1 provide the parts outside the CDR3, is DSGVTQTPKHLITATGQRVTLRCSPRSGDLSVYWYQQSLDQGLQFLIQYYNGEERAKGNILERFSAQQFPDLHSELNLSSLELGDSALYFCASSVQGAGYEQFFGPGTRLTVL.

The V call is TRBV7-6, the J call TRBJ2-1; the match to TRBD2 covers 9 bases. Germline CDR1 reads SGHVS; CDR2 reads FNYEAQ. With V trimmed by 1 base and J by 8 bases, 9 bases remained unmatched. CDR3 length equals 16 residues. Here the CDR3 reads CASSLGSGGRAYEQFF. CDR3 sequence (DNA): TGTGCCAGCAGCTTAGGTTCAGGCGGGAGGGCCTATGAGCAGTTCTTC. The variable domain in full, completed from reference TRBV7-6 and TRBJ2-1, reads GAGVSQSPRYKVTKRGQDVALRCDPISGHVSLYWYRQALGQGPEFLTYFNYEAQQDKSGLPNDRFSAERPEGSISTLTIQRTEQRDSAMYRCASSLGSGGRAYEQFFGPGTRLTVL.

This clone is a singleton in its sample. V and J are TRBV3-1 (or the pseudogene TRBV3-2) and TRBJ1-1; weak D call: TRBD1 (5 bases). The germline gives CDR1 LGHDT, CDR2 YNNKEL (reference sequence). CDR3 length: 14 amino acids. Trimming left V 1 base short and J 4 bases short, with 10 bases between. The CDR3 nucleotides read TGTGCCAGCAGCCAAGTGGCGGGGGGCACTGAAGCTTTCTTT. Amino acids: CASSQVAGGTEAFF.

The chain couples TRBV7-2 to TRBJ2-7; tentatively, D is TRBD2 (6 bases). This CDR3 is 18 amino acids long. Trimming stripped 3 bases from V and 0 bases from J, with 21 bases between. Germline CDR1 and CDR2: SGHTA and FQGNSA. The CDR3 bases are TGTGCCAGCAGCTTCGCCCTCACGGGGCGGGGAGTCTCCTACGAGCAGTACTTC. Protein: CASSFALTGRGVSYEQYF.

V is TRBV6-5 and J is TRBJ1-4; 7 nucleotides agree with TRBD1. The germline gives CDR1 MNHEY, CDR2 SVGAGI. The CDR3 length is 15 residues. After removal of 0 bases from V and 5 bases from J, the junction contained 3 bases not matched to a gene. The CDR3 here is CASSYSQGGNEKLFF. In nucleotides, the CDR3 is TGTGCCAGCAGTTACTCGCAGGGGGGAAATGAAAAACTGTTTTTT.

The genes are TRBV9 and TRBJ2-5, with 9 nucleotides matching TRBD1. The germline V gene has CDR1 SGDLS and CDR2 YYNGEE. With 3 bases clipped from V and 2 bases from J, the junction kept 5 bases outside the gene matches. This CDR3 region has 15 residues. This chain's CDR3 is CASSAHRGLQETQYF. CDR3 in DNA: TGTGCCAGCAGCGCCCACAGGGGGCTTCAAGAGACCCAGTACTTC.

The chain links TRBV5-1 to TRBJ2-3; D ambiguous. There are 12 residues in the CDR3. CDR1 is SGHRS and CDR2 is YFSETQ in the germline V gene. V was cut by 4 bases and J by 2 bases, with 5 bases left in between. Here the CDR3 DNA reads TGCGCCAGCAGCATAAACACAGATACGCAGTATTTT. Protein: CASSINTDTQYF.

V is TRBV30 and J is TRBJ1-2, with D unresolved. V lost 6 bases, J lost 7 bases, and 18 bases lay in between. The CDR3 totals 13 residues. From germline, CDR1 is GTSNPN and CDR2 SVGIG (reference sequence). The chain's CDR3 is CACPLKGGSGYTF. CDR3 nucleotides: TGTGCCTGCCCCCTGAAGGGCGGGAGTGGCTACACCTTC.

The rearrangement links TRBV7-9 to TRBJ1-1, with 7 bases aligning to TRBD1. With 7 bases clipped from V and 4 bases from J, the junction kept 6 bases outside the gene matches. The CDR3 is made up of 13 amino acids. Germline V gives CDR1 SEHNR, CDR2 FQNEAQ (reference sequence). The CDR3 loop is CASIYAGGTEAFF. DNA for the CDR3: TGTGCCAGCATCTATGCAGGGGGCACTGAAGCTTTCTTT.

The chain links TRBV29-1 to TRBJ1-5; 7 bases map to TRBD1. Trimming removed 5 bases from V and 3 bases from J; junction bases left unmatched: 7. This CDR3 has 14 residues. Looked up from germline, CDR1 is SQVTM and CDR2 is ANQGSEA. CDR3 in DNA: TGCAGCGTTCGGGTAGGGACAGACAATCAGCCCCAGCATTTT. This codes for CSVRVGTDNQPQHF.

The chain employs TRBV30 and TRBJ1-1; D unclear. V lost 0 bases and J 8 bases, leaving 16 bases between the germline ends. From germline, CDR1 is GTSNPN and CDR2 SVGIG (reference sequence). The CDR3 totals 14 residues. The CDR3 loop reads CAWSVLQMEGEAFF. The CDR3 coding sequence is TGTGCCTGGAGTGTACTTCAAATGGAGGGAGAAGCTTTCTTT.

This chain links TRBV5-4 with TRBJ1-2; possible D gene TRBD1, 5 bases. The germline V and J ends were trimmed by 0 bases and 3 bases, with 9 bases remaining between them. The CDR3 totals 14 residues. Germline V gene lookup returns CDR1 SGHNT and CDR2 YYREEE (reference sequence). CDR3: CASSLVGVDYGYTF. The CDR3 coding sequence is TGTGCCAGCAGCTTGGTAGGGGTCGACTATGGCTACACCTTC. The variable domain in full, with the rest retrieved from reference TRBV5-4 and TRBJ1-2, is ETGVTQSPTHLIKTRGQQVTLRCSSQSGHNTVSWYQQALGQGPQFIFQYYREEENGRGNFPPRFSGLQFPNYSSELNVNALELDDSALYLCASSLVGVDYGYTFGSGTRLTVV.

The J gene is TRBJ1-4, the V gene TRBV7-9; TRBD1 aligns across 7 bases. With V trimmed by 4 bases and J by 8 bases, 7 bases remained unmatched. In germline, CDR1 is SEHNR, CDR2 FQNEAQ (reference sequence). This CDR3 contains 14 residues. The CDR3 DNA is TGTGCCAGCAGCTCCGGACAGGACGGAGAAAAACTGTTTTTT. It codes for CASSSGQDGEKLFF.

The chain uses TRBV11-2 and TRBJ2-7; a weak D match, TRBD1 (6 bases). The CDR3 contains 15 residues. Germline-derived CDR1 and CDR2 are SGHAT and FQNNGV. V dropped 5 bases and J dropped 2 bases, with 16 bases sitting between them. DNA of the CDR3: TGTGCCAGCAGCCTCCTGCTGGGACACCCCTACGAGCAGTACTTC. It specifies CASSLLLGHPYEQYF.

The chain combines TRBV5-5 with TRBJ2-4; the match to TRBD1 covers 7 bases. Germline values: CDR1 SGHKS, CDR2 YYEKEE (reference sequence). This CDR3 is built from 17 residues. V lost 4 bases, J lost 0 bases, and 10 bases stayed unmatched. CDR3 region: CASSILQGPPAKNIQYF. The CDR3, as DNA: TGTGCCAGCAGCATATTACAGGGGCCCCCAGCCAAAAACATTCAGTACTTC.

The V gene is TRBV11-1, the J gene TRBJ1-6; no reliable D call. Germline V gives CDR1 SGHAT, CDR2 FQDESV (reference sequence). This CDR3 has 13 residues. V gave up 3 bases and J gave up 8 bases, with 8 bases separating them. CDR3 bases: TGTGCCAGCAGCTTGGTCGGTGATTCACCCCTCCACTTT. This translates into CASSLVGDSPLHF.

This chain links TRBV6-6 with TRBJ2-1; possibly TRBD2 for D (5 bases). The CDR3 covers 11 residues. Trimming took 7 bases from V and 9 from J, leaving 10 bases between them. Germline CDR1 MNHNY, CDR2 SVGAGI (reference sequence). CDR3 loop: CASTLGVEQFF. The CDR3, as DNA: TGTGCCAGCACCCTCGGGGTTGAGCAGTTCTTC.

This clone was counted only a few times. The chain employs TRBV9 and TRBJ2-7; D is unresolved. Trimming took 0 bases from V and 3 from J, leaving 10 bases between them. CDR1 is SGDLS, CDR2 YYNGEE, per germline. This CDR3 region has 14 residues. DNA for the CDR3: TGTGCCAGCAGCGTAGCCGAGGAAGGCTACGAGCAGTACTTC. The encoded protein is CASSVAEEGYEQYF.